The rows below give T cell receptor beta chains drawn from one sample of a study of shared clonotypes between healthy human individuals. The method was immunoSEQ multiplex PCR; TCRdb's version includes in-frame clones alone and lacks a portion of them. The repertoire holds approximately 1.5 million clones, with 98% as singletons. Input material: naive CD4+ T cells sorted from blood. Every receptor here comes from a man in his thirties or forties in good health. Each CDR3 is given with its conserved first and last residue. Each record gives: V gene, CDR3 length, clone size, J gene, D gene, CDR3 protein, CDR3 DNA. A D gene is named only where the DNA matches it firmly. The size field is filled for only some rows; it gives once, few, many or a size class.

V gene: TRBV4-1; CDR3 length: 15; clone size: once; J gene: TRBJ1-1; D gene: NA; CDR3 protein: CASSQDRRGITEAFF; CDR3 DNA: TGCGCCAGCAGCCAAGATCGGAGGGGTATCACTGAAGCTTTCTTT
V gene: TRBV18; CDR3 length: 14; clone size: NA; J gene: TRBJ2-3; D gene: NA; CDR3 protein: CASSPRSGADTQYF; CDR3 DNA: TGTGCCAGCTCACCGAGATCAGGGGCAGATACGCAGTATTTT
V gene: TRBV18; CDR3 length: 13; clone size: NA; J gene: TRBJ2-7; D gene: TRBD1; CDR3 protein: CASSPGTAYEQYF; CDR3 DNA: TGTGCCAGCTCACCAGGGACAGCCTACGAGCAGTACTTC
V gene: TRBV18; CDR3 length: 16; clone size: NA; J gene: TRBJ2-1; D gene: NA; CDR3 protein: CASSPVTGHGSNEQFF; CDR3 DNA: TGTGCCAGCTCACCAGTAACGGGACACGGGTCCAATGAGCAGTTCTTC
V gene: TRBV25-1; CDR3 length: 14; clone size: NA; J gene: TRBJ2-3; D gene: TRBD2; CDR3 protein: CASSDASGPDTQYF; CDR3 DNA: TGTGCCAGCAGTGATGCTAGCGGGCCAGATACGCAGTATTTT
V gene: TRBV18; CDR3 length: 16; clone size: NA; J gene: TRBJ2-5; D gene: TRBD2; CDR3 protein: CASSMQALAGAETQYF; CDR3 DNA: TGTGCCAGCTCAATGCAGGCACTAGCGGGAGCAGAGACCCAGTACTTC
V gene: TRBV5-1; CDR3 length: 15; clone size: NA; J gene: TRBJ1-2; D gene: TRBD1; CDR3 protein: CASRDGTGDFYGYTF; CDR3 DNA: TGCGCCAGCAGAGACGGGACAGGGGATTTCTATGGCTACACCTTC
V gene: TRBV29-1; CDR3 length: 13; clone size: NA; J gene: TRBJ2-3; D gene: TRBD2; CDR3 protein: CSVYSAGGDTQYF; CDR3 DNA: TGCAGCGTATACTCGGCGGGAGGTGATACGCAGTATTTT
V gene: TRBV5-5; CDR3 length: 12; clone size: NA; J gene: TRBJ2-7; D gene: NA; CDR3 protein: CASSFTADEQYF; CDR3 DNA: TGTGCCAGCAGCTTCACTGCAGACGAGCAGTACTTC
V gene: TRBV14; CDR3 length: 12; clone size: NA; J gene: TRBJ2-7; D gene: NA; CDR3 protein: CASSTATYEQYF; CDR3 DNA: TGTGCCAGCAGCACGGCTACCTACGAGCAGTACTTC
V gene: TRBV28; CDR3 length: 11; clone size: few; J gene: TRBJ2-7; D gene: NA; CDR3 protein: CASSRTYEQYF; CDR3 DNA: TGTGCCAGCAGCCGCACCTACGAGCAGTACTTC
V gene: TRBV5-1; CDR3 length: 12; clone size: NA; J gene: TRBJ2-1; D gene: NA; CDR3 protein: CASSFPVDEQFF; CDR3 DNA: TGCGCCAGCAGCTTCCCAGTGGATGAGCAGTTCTTC
V gene: TRBV4-2; CDR3 length: 15; clone size: NA; J gene: TRBJ1-5; D gene: NA; CDR3 protein: CASSQDPRGGQPQHF; CDR3 DNA: TGTGCCAGCAGCCAAGATCCCAGGGGTGGTCAGCCCCAGCATTTT
V gene: TRBV10-3; CDR3 length: 16; clone size: NA; J gene: TRBJ2-1; D gene: NA; CDR3 protein: CAISDALRRAYNEQFF; CDR3 DNA: TGTGCCATCAGTGATGCCTTGAGGAGGGCCTACAATGAGCAGTTCTTC
V gene: TRBV18; CDR3 length: 17; clone size: NA; J gene: TRBJ2-5; D gene: NA; CDR3 protein: CASSPPPFIDRRETQYF; CDR3 DNA: TGTGCCAGCTCACCACCCCCTTTCATCGACAGGAGAGAGACCCAGTACTTC
V gene: TRBV2; CDR3 length: 13; clone size: NA; J gene: TRBJ2-7; D gene: TRBD1; CDR3 protein: CASCDRGSYEQYF; CDR3 DNA: TGTGCCAGCTGTGACAGGGGGTCCTACGAGCAGTACTTC
V gene: TRBV11-2; CDR3 length: 14; clone size: NA; J gene: TRBJ2-7; D gene: NA; CDR3 protein: CASSPLGVAGPKYF; CDR3 DNA: TGTGCCAGCAGTCCCCTAGGGGTGGCAGGGCCAAAGTACTTC
V gene: TRBV21-1; CDR3 length: 20; clone size: NA; J gene: TRBJ2-3; D gene: NA; CDR3 protein: CASSKESLRPTGLSTDTQYF; CDR3 DNA: TGTGCCAGCAGCAAAGAAAGTTTAAGACCGACAGGCTTAAGCACAGATACGCAGTATTTT
V gene: TRBV20-1; CDR3 length: 11; clone size: NA; J gene: TRBJ2-1; D gene: NA; CDR3 protein: CSAPRLAEQFF; CDR3 DNA: TGCAGTGCCCCTCGCCTAGCCGAGCAGTTCTTC
V gene: TRBV29-1; CDR3 length: 11; clone size: few; J gene: TRBJ2-3; D gene: NA; CDR3 protein: CSVGFTDTQYF; CDR3 DNA: TGCAGCGTTGGGTTCACAGATACGCAGTATTTT
V gene: TRBV9; CDR3 length: 16; clone size: NA; J gene: TRBJ2-1; D gene: TRBD1; CDR3 protein: CASSQTGGMSHNEQFF; CDR3 DNA: TGTGCCAGCAGCCAAACAGGGGGCATGTCGCACAATGAGCAGTTCTTC
V gene: TRBV5-1; CDR3 length: 15; clone size: NA; J gene: TRBJ2-7; D gene: NA; CDR3 protein: CASSLGSAATYEQYF; CDR3 DNA: TGCGCCAGCAGCTTGGGGTCAGCTGCGACCTACGAGCAGTACTTC
V gene: TRBV2; CDR3 length: 11; clone size: NA; J gene: TRBJ2-1; D gene: TRBD2; CDR3 protein: CASRGTSGQFF; CDR3 DNA: TGTGCCAGCAGGGGGACTAGCGGGCAGTTCTTC
V gene: TRBV11-2; CDR3 length: 16; clone size: NA; J gene: TRBJ2-3; D gene: NA; CDR3 protein: CASTPPGRKSTDTQYF; CDR3 DNA: TGTGCCAGCACCCCACCGGGACGGAAGAGCACAGATACGCAGTATTTT
V gene: TRBV5-8; CDR3 length: 12; clone size: NA; J gene: TRBJ1-2; D gene: NA; CDR3 protein: CASRLQSYGYTF; CDR3 DNA: TGTGCCAGCAGGTTACAAAGTTATGGCTACACCTTC
V gene: TRBV18; CDR3 length: 13; clone size: NA; J gene: TRBJ2-6; D gene: NA; CDR3 protein: CASSVAGANVLTF; CDR3 DNA: TGTGCCAGCTCGGTGGCTGGGGCCAACGTCCTGACTTTC
V gene: TRBV18; CDR3 length: 16; clone size: NA; J gene: TRBJ2-7; D gene: NA; CDR3 protein: CASSPRQMRDTYEQYF; CDR3 DNA: TGTGCCAGCTCACCACGGCAGATGAGGGACACCTACGAGCAGTACTTC
V gene: TRBV7-2; CDR3 length: 13; clone size: NA; J gene: TRBJ1-2; D gene: NA; CDR3 protein: CASSIDGPYGYTF; CDR3 DNA: TGTGCCAGCAGCATTGACGGCCCCTATGGCTACACCTTC
V gene: TRBV28; CDR3 length: 18; clone size: NA; J gene: TRBJ2-5; D gene: TRBD2; CDR3 protein: CASSSLSRLAGRQETQYF; CDR3 DNA: TGTGCCAGCAGTTCACTCTCTAGACTAGCGGGAAGACAAGAGACCCAGTACTTC
V gene: TRBV15; CDR3 length: 14; clone size: once; J gene: TRBJ2-2; D gene: NA; CDR3 protein: CATSRGPNTGELFF; CDR3 DNA: TGTGCCACCAGCAGAGGGCCCAACACCGGGGAGCTGTTTTTT
V gene: TRBV27; CDR3 length: 17; clone size: NA; J gene: TRBJ2-2; D gene: NA; CDR3 protein: CASSSRGAGVYTGELFF; CDR3 DNA: TGTGCCAGCAGTTCCCGGGGGGCGGGAGTGTACACCGGGGAGCTGTTTTTT
V gene: TRBV18; CDR3 length: 13; clone size: NA; J gene: TRBJ2-7; D gene: NA; CDR3 protein: CASSPDPDYEQYF; CDR3 DNA: TGTGCCAGCTCACCAGATCCGGACTACGAGCAGTACTTC
V gene: TRBV7-6; CDR3 length: 14; clone size: NA; J gene: TRBJ2-5; D gene: NA; CDR3 protein: CASSSSGWYETQYF; CDR3 DNA: TGTGCCAGCAGCTCCTCGGGCTGGTATGAGACCCAGTACTTC
V gene: TRBV6-5; CDR3 length: 15; clone size: NA; J gene: TRBJ2-7; D gene: NA; CDR3 protein: CASSYRLADSYEQYF; CDR3 DNA: TGTGCCAGCAGTTACAGGTTAGCGGATTCCTACGAGCAGTACTTC
V gene: TRBV11-2; CDR3 length: 16; clone size: NA; J gene: TRBJ2-7; D gene: TRBD2; CDR3 protein: CASKGLAGPRLGEQYF; CDR3 DNA: TGTGCCAGCAAAGGACTAGCGGGACCTCGGTTGGGAGAGCAGTACTTC
V gene: TRBV11-2; CDR3 length: 14; clone size: NA; J gene: TRBJ1-4; D gene: TRBD1; CDR3 protein: CASSLGQGGEKLFF; CDR3 DNA: TGTGCCAGCAGCCTGGGACAGGGAGGTGAAAAACTGTTTTTT
V gene: TRBV7-3; CDR3 length: 13; clone size: NA; J gene: TRBJ1-3; D gene: NA; CDR3 protein: CASSLDRGNTIYF; CDR3 DNA: TGTGCCAGCAGCCTTGATCGGGGCAACACCATATATTTT
V gene: TRBV9; CDR3 length: 15; clone size: once; J gene: TRBJ2-1; D gene: TRBD2; CDR3 protein: CASSVAGGPYNEQFF; CDR3 DNA: TGTGCCAGCAGCGTAGCGGGAGGGCCCTACAATGAGCAGTTCTTC
V gene: TRBV19; CDR3 length: 14; clone size: NA; J gene: TRBJ2-5; D gene: NA; CDR3 protein: CASSSEGGRETQYF; CDR3 DNA: TGTGCCAGTAGTTCTGAGGGGGGCCGTGAGACCCAGTACTTC
V gene: TRBV5-1; CDR3 length: 13; clone size: NA; J gene: TRBJ1-5; D gene: NA; CDR3 protein: CASSSTGHQPQHF; CDR3 DNA: TGCGCCAGCAGCTCGACAGGTCACCAGCCCCAGCATTTT
V gene: TRBV9; CDR3 length: 15; clone size: NA; J gene: TRBJ2-1; D gene: NA; CDR3 protein: CASSVVMGIGNEQFF; CDR3 DNA: TGTGCCAGCAGCGTTGTTATGGGAATAGGGAATGAGCAGTTCTTC
V gene: TRBV5-1; CDR3 length: 16; clone size: NA; J gene: TRBJ2-1; D gene: TRBD2; CDR3 protein: CASSGWTSGTIYEQFF; CDR3 DNA: TGCGCCAGCAGCGGGTGGACTAGCGGGACTATCTATGAGCAGTTCTTC
V gene: TRBV9; CDR3 length: 16; clone size: NA; J gene: TRBJ2-7; D gene: TRBD2; CDR3 protein: CASSVASTSSFYEQYF; CDR3 DNA: TGTGCCAGCAGCGTAGCCTCGACTAGCTCTTTCTACGAGCAGTACTTC
V gene: TRBV5-6; CDR3 length: 14; clone size: NA; J gene: TRBJ2-5; D gene: NA; CDR3 protein: CASSFMGAGETQYF; CDR3 DNA: TGTGCCAGCAGCTTTATGGGGGCAGGAGAGACCCAGTACTTC
V gene: TRBV7-2; CDR3 length: 16; clone size: NA; J gene: TRBJ2-1; D gene: NA; CDR3 protein: CASSSPGLDPSNEQFF; CDR3 DNA: TGTGCCAGCAGCTCCCCCGGACTGGATCCCTCCAATGAGCAGTTCTTC
V gene: TRBV4-3; CDR3 length: 15; clone size: NA; J gene: TRBJ2-3; D gene: NA; CDR3 protein: CASSLQPEPGDTQYF; CDR3 DNA: TGCGCCAGCAGCCTACAACCGGAGCCTGGGGATACGCAGTATTTT
V gene: TRBV9; CDR3 length: 15; clone size: NA; J gene: TRBJ2-1; D gene: TRBD1; CDR3 protein: CASSTSGQGFNEQFF; CDR3 DNA: TGTGCCAGCAGCACCTCGGGACAGGGTTTTAATGAGCAGTTCTTC
V gene: TRBV9; CDR3 length: 15; clone size: NA; J gene: TRBJ2-6; D gene: NA; CDR3 protein: CASSAPGRSANVLTF; CDR3 DNA: TGTGCCAGCAGCGCACCGGGACGCTCGGCCAACGTCCTGACTTTC
V gene: TRBV9; CDR3 length: 14; clone size: NA; J gene: TRBJ2-3; D gene: NA; CDR3 protein: CASSYLPSTDTQYF; CDR3 DNA: TGTGCCAGCAGCTACCTCCCTAGCACAGATACGCAGTATTTT
V gene: TRBV28; CDR3 length: 19; clone size: NA; J gene: TRBJ1-5; D gene: NA; CDR3 protein: CASSSLRTMGGASNQPQHF; CDR3 DNA: TGTGCCAGCAGTTCATTAAGAACCATGGGGGGCGCGTCTAATCAGCCCCAGCATTTT
V gene: TRBV11-2; CDR3 length: 13; clone size: NA; J gene: TRBJ2-7; D gene: NA; CDR3 protein: CASSPLSSYEQYF; CDR3 DNA: TGTGCCAGCAGCCCCCTGAGCTCCTACGAGCAGTACTTC
V gene: TRBV18; CDR3 length: 14; clone size: NA; J gene: TRBJ2-7; D gene: TRBD2; CDR3 protein: CASSRRGKDAEQYF; CDR3 DNA: TGTGCCAGCTCACGGCGGGGGAAGGATGCGGAGCAGTACTTC
V gene: TRBV5-5; CDR3 length: 14; clone size: NA; J gene: TRBJ2-2; D gene: NA; CDR3 protein: CASSSPGDTGELFF; CDR3 DNA: TGTGCCAGCAGTTCGCCCGGGGACACCGGGGAGCTGTTTTTT
V gene: TRBV21-1; CDR3 length: 15; clone size: NA; J gene: TRBJ2-1; D gene: NA; CDR3 protein: CASSKPGQTYNEQFF; CDR3 DNA: TGTGCCAGCAGCAAACCTGGACAGACGTACAATGAGCAGTTCTTC
V gene: TRBV28; CDR3 length: 14; clone size: NA; J gene: TRBJ1-2; D gene: NA; CDR3 protein: CASSSEPSLGGYTF; CDR3 DNA: TGTGCCAGCAGTTCCGAACCCAGTTTGGGGGGCTACACCTTC